This TCR beta chain came from a study of cytomegalovirus exposure and HLA in healthy donors. Findings of the study overall: It was reported in a later analysis that an Asian-associated ancestry cluster showed fewer N-insertions than the 666-donor mean. The authors later found TCR association rates varying by HLA locus, with DRB1 most and HLA-C fewest.

For this clone: The antigen remains undetermined.

CDR3 size: 18 residues. V was cut by 0 bases and J by 0 bases, with 15 bases left in between. Per germline, CDR1 MGHRA and CDR2 YSYEKL. The primer mix had 60 Vbeta and 13 Jbeta primers. Authors' processing steps: In a later analysis, the count reached some 88 million unique TCR beta chains, with 9 million to 11 million shared. The method was immunoSEQ multiplex PCR; TCRdb's version includes in-frame clones alone and lacks a portion of them. That table gives V, J and clone size, and the DNA gave D and trimming. The table shows around 110,000 clones, with over 70% occurring only once. Sequencing input: PBMCs. The receptor was derived from a young man in good health and CMV-seronegative. The rearrangement uses TRBV4-1 and TRBJ1-5; tentatively, D is TRBD1 (6 bases). The CDR3 region is CASSQDPGGTDSNQPQHF. Written as DNA, the CDR3 is TGCGCCAGCAGCCAAGATCCGGGGGGCACTGATAGCAATCAGCCCCAGCATTTT.